This TCR beta chain was captured by sequencing in a study of blood T cell repertoires in COVID-19. Whole-study context: Collection of acute and convalescent COVID-19 samples took place in the United States, Italy and Spain. T cells, B-cell-depleted T cells, or PBMCs provided the cDNA or gDNA that served as material.

The CDR3 runs to 13 residues. The V end was cut by 3 bases, the J end by 3 bases, with 11 bases between. The V gene's germline CDR1 is SQVTM and CDR2 ANQGSEA. The authors' processing: The authors estimated nucleated cell counts from reference gene primer amplification. Sequencing was performed with immunoSEQ multiplex PCR; in TCRdb, only in-frame clones are kept and a portion is missing. The D gene and trimming were derived from the DNA, and the V and J assignments and clone size from that table. The top ten clones hold around 15% of a sample with tens of thousands of clones, over 80% of them seen once.

This sequence was found in a woman aged 80 or over with acute or convalescent COVID-19. Material: peripheral blood. This chain uses TRBV29-1 with TRBJ1-1; TRBD1 might be the D (5 bases). CDR3 loop: CSVDSREHTEAFF. CDR3 nucleotide sequence: TGCAGCGTTGATTCCAGGGAACACACTGAAGCTTTCTTT. Complete variable domain (other parts from reference TRBV29-1 and TRBJ1-1): SAVISQKPSRDICQRGTSLTIQCQVDSQVTMMFWYRQQPGQSLTLIATANQGSEATYESGFVIDKFPISRPNLTFSTLTVSNMSPEDSSIYLCSVDSREHTEAFFGQGTRLTVV.